The rows below give T cell receptor beta chains drawn from one sample of a study of beta chain features in type 1 diabetes. Generated by immunoSEQ multiplex PCR, the TCRdb table keeps only in-frame clones and is missing some. The repertoire holds a few hundred thousand clones, with approximately 13% as singletons. Sequenced sample: naive CD4+ T cells from blood. Receptors originate from a woman in her late teens or twenties with type 1 diabetes. CDR3s include the opening cysteine and the closing phenylalanine or tryptophan. The order of the fields is J gene, clone size, D gene, V gene, CDR3 protein, CDR3 DNA. A D gene is named only where the DNA matches it firmly. Not every row has a clone size; where given, it reads once, few, many or a size class.

J gene: TRBJ1-2
clone size: .
D gene: .
V gene: TRBV19
CDR3 protein: CASSLGTNYGYTF
CDR3 DNA: TGTGCCAGTAGCCTAGGTACCAACTATGGCTACACCTTC

J gene: TRBJ2-5
clone size: few
D gene: .
V gene: TRBV12-5
CDR3 protein: CASLPPSGETQYF
CDR3 DNA: TGTGCTAGTCTACCCCCCAGCGGGGAGACCCAGTACTTC

J gene: TRBJ1-5
clone size: few
D gene: .
V gene: TRBV10-3
CDR3 protein: CAIRSNSNQPQHF
CDR3 DNA: TGTGCCATCAGATCTAATAGCAATCAGCCCCAGCATTTT

J gene: TRBJ2-2
clone size: few
D gene: TRBD2
V gene: TRBV7-9
CDR3 protein: CASSLAGTSGSFTGELFF
CDR3 DNA: TGTGCCAGCAGCTTAGCGGGGACTAGCGGGAGTTTCACCGGGGAGCTGTTTTTT

J gene: TRBJ1-5
clone size: few
D gene: .
V gene: TRBV2
CDR3 protein: CASSAEGQPQHF
CDR3 DNA: TGTGCCAGCAGTGCCGAGGGCCAGCCCCAGCATTTT

J gene: TRBJ2-5
clone size: few
D gene: .
V gene: TRBV30
CDR3 protein: CACTRGSSIGGQETQYF
CDR3 DNA: TGTGCCTGTACTCGGGGCTCTAGCATTGGAGGGCAAGAGACCCAGTACTTC

J gene: TRBJ2-5
clone size: few
D gene: .
V gene: TRBV5-1
CDR3 protein: CASSLGSVQETQYF
CDR3 DNA: TGCGCCAGCAGCTTGGGGTCGGTCCAAGAGACCCAGTACTTC

J gene: TRBJ2-1
clone size: few
D gene: TRBD2
V gene: TRBV2
CDR3 protein: CASSVGTSSYNEQFF
CDR3 DNA: TGTGCCAGCAGTGTGGGGACTAGCAGCTACAATGAGCAGTTCTTC

J gene: TRBJ2-1
clone size: few
D gene: TRBD1
V gene: TRBV6-5
CDR3 protein: CASSFLSGTGVVEQFF
CDR3 DNA: TGTGCCAGCAGTTTTTTATCCGGGACAGGGGTCGTTGAGCAGTTCTTC

J gene: TRBJ2-5
clone size: .
D gene: .
V gene: TRBV7-2
CDR3 protein: CASSLALSRETQYF
CDR3 DNA: TGTGCCAGCAGCTTAGCGCTCTCGAGGGAGACCCAGTACTTC

J gene: TRBJ2-3
clone size: .
D gene: TRBD2
V gene: TRBV29-1
CDR3 protein: CSVDGLAGSISTDTQYF
CDR3 DNA: TGCAGCGTAGACGGACTAGCGGGGTCTATTAGCACAGATACGCAGTATTTT

J gene: TRBJ1-5
clone size: .
D gene: .
V gene: TRBV19
CDR3 protein: CASSIRGRADNQPQHF
CDR3 DNA: TGTGCCAGTAGTATACGTGGCAGGGCGGACAATCAGCCCCAGCATTTT

J gene: TRBJ2-3
clone size: once
D gene: .
V gene: TRBV10-1
CDR3 protein: CASSESSTLRDTQYF
CDR3 DNA: TGCGCCAGCAGTGAGTCGTCTACCCTCAGGGATACGCAGTATTTT

J gene: TRBJ2-2
clone size: few
D gene: .
V gene: TRBV9
CDR3 protein: CASSVDGSMHGELFF
CDR3 DNA: TGTGCCAGCAGCGTCGACGGGAGTATGCACGGGGAGCTGTTTTTT

J gene: TRBJ2-1
clone size: few
D gene: TRBD2
V gene: TRBV5-6
CDR3 protein: CASSLVTSGRYNEQFF
CDR3 DNA: TGTGCCAGCAGCTTAGTTACTAGCGGGAGGTACAATGAGCAGTTCTTC

J gene: TRBJ2-5
clone size: .
D gene: .
V gene: TRBV5-4
CDR3 protein: CASSLGLKETQYF
CDR3 DNA: TGTGCCAGCAGCCTTGGACTGAAAGAGACCCAGTACTTC

J gene: TRBJ1-2
clone size: .
D gene: .
V gene: TRBV7-9
CDR3 protein: CASSLHSDGYTF
CDR3 DNA: TGTGCCAGCAGCTTACACAGTGATGGCTACACCTTC

J gene: TRBJ2-5
clone size: .
D gene: .
V gene: TRBV30
CDR3 protein: CAWRQETQYF
CDR3 DNA: TGTGCCTGGAGACAGGAGACCCAGTACTTC

J gene: TRBJ2-1
clone size: few
D gene: TRBD1
V gene: TRBV30
CDR3 protein: CAWSFRDRVNEQFF
CDR3 DNA: TGTGCCTGGAGTTTCCGAGACAGGGTCAATGAGCAGTTCTTC

J gene: TRBJ2-7
clone size: few
D gene: TRBD1
V gene: TRBV11-2
CDR3 protein: CASSRDRGSYEQYF
CDR3 DNA: TGTGCCAGCAGCCGGGACAGGGGGTCCTACGAGCAGTACTTC

J gene: TRBJ2-2
clone size: few
D gene: TRBD2
V gene: TRBV30
CDR3 protein: CAWRGTSGTENTGELFF
CDR3 DNA: TGTGCCTGGAGGGGGACTAGCGGGACCGAGAACACCGGGGAGCTGTTTTTT

J gene: TRBJ2-5
clone size: .
D gene: .
V gene: TRBV7-2
CDR3 protein: CASSLRLVGLQETQYF
CDR3 DNA: TGTGCCAGCAGCTTACGGTTGGTGGGCCTTCAAGAGACCCAGTACTTC

J gene: TRBJ1-2
clone size: .
D gene: .
V gene: TRBV6-5
CDR3 protein: CASGGPPYGYTF
CDR3 DNA: TGTGCCAGCGGAGGGCCCCCTTATGGCTACACCTTC

J gene: TRBJ2-7
clone size: few
D gene: .
V gene: TRBV9
CDR3 protein: CASSPRGRGMGEQYF
CDR3 DNA: TGTGCCAGCAGCCCTCGGGGCAGGGGAATGGGGGAGCAGTACTTC

J gene: TRBJ2-5
clone size: .
D gene: TRBD1
V gene: TRBV7-3
CDR3 protein: CASSLGQGTGETQYF
CDR3 DNA: TGTGCCAGCAGCTTGGGACAGGGTACGGGGGAGACCCAGTACTTC

J gene: TRBJ2-7
clone size: .
D gene: TRBD2
V gene: TRBV5-1
CDR3 protein: CASTRGGSSGAFYEQYF
CDR3 DNA: TGCGCCAGCACCCGTGGTGGGTCTAGCGGGGCCTTCTACGAGCAGTACTTC

J gene: TRBJ1-4
clone size: .
D gene: .
V gene: TRBV18
CDR3 protein: CASSPRPAGNEKLFF
CDR3 DNA: TGTGCCAGCTCACCAAGACCCGCGGGTAATGAAAAACTGTTTTTT

J gene: TRBJ2-3
clone size: few
D gene: .
V gene: TRBV15
CDR3 protein: CATSKGGLGYTGTQYF
CDR3 DNA: TGTGCCACCAGCAAAGGTGGATTGGGGTACACAGGTACGCAGTATTTT

J gene: TRBJ1-1
clone size: .
D gene: .
V gene: TRBV29-1
CDR3 protein: CSVNRRLNTEAFF
CDR3 DNA: TGCAGCGTTAATCGGAGGCTTAACACTGAAGCTTTCTTT

J gene: TRBJ2-1
clone size: .
D gene: .
V gene: TRBV6-5
CDR3 protein: CASQLSSYNEQFF
CDR3 DNA: TGTGCCAGCCAACTAAGCTCCTACAATGAGCAGTTCTTC

J gene: TRBJ2-5
clone size: few
D gene: .
V gene: TRBV5-1
CDR3 protein: CASSPLSGAQETQYF
CDR3 DNA: TGCGCCAGCAGCCCTCTCTCCGGAGCTCAAGAGACCCAGTACTTC

J gene: TRBJ2-1
clone size: few
D gene: .
V gene: TRBV7-9
CDR3 protein: CASSPQGLQLNNEQFF
CDR3 DNA: TGTGCCAGCAGCCCGCAGGGACTCCAGCTCAACAATGAGCAGTTCTTC